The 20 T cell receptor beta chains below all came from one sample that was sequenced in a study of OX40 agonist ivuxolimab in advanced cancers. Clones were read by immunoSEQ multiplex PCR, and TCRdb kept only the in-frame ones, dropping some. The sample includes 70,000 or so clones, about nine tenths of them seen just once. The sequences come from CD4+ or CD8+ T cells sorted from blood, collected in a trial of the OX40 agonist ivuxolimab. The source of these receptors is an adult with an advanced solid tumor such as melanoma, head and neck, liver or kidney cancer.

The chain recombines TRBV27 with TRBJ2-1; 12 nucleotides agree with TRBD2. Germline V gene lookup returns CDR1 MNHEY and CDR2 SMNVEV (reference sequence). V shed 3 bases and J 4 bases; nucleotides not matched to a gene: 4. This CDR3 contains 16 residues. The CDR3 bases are TGTGCCAGCAGTTTGCGGACTAGCGGGATTTACAATGAGCAGTTCTTC. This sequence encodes CASSLRTSGIYNEQFF.

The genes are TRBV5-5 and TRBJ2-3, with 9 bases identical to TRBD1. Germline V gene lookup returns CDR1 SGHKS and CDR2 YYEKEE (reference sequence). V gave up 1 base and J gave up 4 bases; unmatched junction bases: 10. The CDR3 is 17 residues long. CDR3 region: CASSLIPGQGRADTQYF. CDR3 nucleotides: TGTGCCAGCAGCTTGATCCCCGGACAGGGGAGAGCAGATACGCAGTATTTT.

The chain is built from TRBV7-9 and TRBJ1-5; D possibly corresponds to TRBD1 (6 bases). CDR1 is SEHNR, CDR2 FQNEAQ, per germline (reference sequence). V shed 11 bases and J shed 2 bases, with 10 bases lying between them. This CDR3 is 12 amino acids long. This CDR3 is CAGRTGNQPQHF. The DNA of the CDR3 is TGTGCCGGAAGGACAGGCAATCAGCCCCAGCATTTT.

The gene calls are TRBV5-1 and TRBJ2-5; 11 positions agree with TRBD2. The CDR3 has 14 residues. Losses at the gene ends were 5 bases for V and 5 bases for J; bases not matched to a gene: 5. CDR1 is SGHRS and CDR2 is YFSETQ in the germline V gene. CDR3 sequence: CASSETSGKETQYF. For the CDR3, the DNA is TGCGCCAGCAGTGAGACTAGCGGGAAGGAGACCCAGTACTTC.

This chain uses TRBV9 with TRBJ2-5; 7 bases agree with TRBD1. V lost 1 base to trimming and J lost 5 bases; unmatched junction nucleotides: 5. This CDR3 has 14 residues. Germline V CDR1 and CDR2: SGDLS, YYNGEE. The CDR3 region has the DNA TGTGCCAGCAGCGTACAGGGGGTCGGTGAGACCCAGTACTTC. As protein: CASSVQGVGETQYF.

CDR3 sequence (DNA): TGTGCCAGTAGTTCCCCTCGGCTAGCGGGATTAAATGAGCAGTTCTTC. Amino acids: CASSSPRLAGLNEQFF. This sequence joins TRBV19 and TRBJ2-1; TRBD2 matches at 9 bases. This CDR3 has 16 residues. J was trimmed by 7 bases and V by 5 bases; bases with no gene match: 12. The V gene's germline CDR1 is LNHDA and CDR2 SQIVND (reference sequence).

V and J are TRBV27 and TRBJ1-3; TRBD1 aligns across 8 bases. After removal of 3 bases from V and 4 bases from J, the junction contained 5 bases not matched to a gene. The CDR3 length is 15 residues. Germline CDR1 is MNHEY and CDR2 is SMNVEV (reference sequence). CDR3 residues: CASSFTGGSGNTIYF. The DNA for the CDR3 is TGTGCCAGCAGTTTTACAGGGGGGTCAGGAAACACCATATATTTT.

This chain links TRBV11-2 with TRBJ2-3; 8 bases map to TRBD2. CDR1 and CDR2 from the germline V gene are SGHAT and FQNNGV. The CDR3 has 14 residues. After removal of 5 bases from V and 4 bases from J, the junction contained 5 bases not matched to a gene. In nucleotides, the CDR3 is TGTGCCAGCAGCCCGGGGACTAGTCCAGATACGCAGTATTTT. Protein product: CASSPGTSPDTQYF.

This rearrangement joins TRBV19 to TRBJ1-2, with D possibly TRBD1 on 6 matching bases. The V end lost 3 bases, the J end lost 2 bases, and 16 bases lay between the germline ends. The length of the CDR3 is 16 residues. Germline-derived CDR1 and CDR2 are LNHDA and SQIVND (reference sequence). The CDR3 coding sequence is TGTGCCAGTAGTATTCACGGGACACACCCCAACTATGGCTACACCTTC. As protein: CASSIHGTHPNYGYTF.

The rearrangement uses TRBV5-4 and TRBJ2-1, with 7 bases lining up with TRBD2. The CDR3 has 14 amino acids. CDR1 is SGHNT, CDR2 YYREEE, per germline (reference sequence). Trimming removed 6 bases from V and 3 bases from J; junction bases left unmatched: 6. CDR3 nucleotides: TGTGCCAGCAACCCACTAGCGAACTACAATGAGCAGTTCTTC. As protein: CASNPLANYNEQFF.

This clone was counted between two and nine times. Here the CDR3 DNA reads TGTGCCAGCAGCCCCCGCGGGGGGCTATACAATGAGCAGTTCTTC. Translating gives CASSPRGGLYNEQFF. This rearrangement joins TRBV11-3 to TRBJ2-1, with 8 bases that match TRBD2. CDR3 length: 15 amino acids. Trimming took 5 bases from V and 4 from J; bases not matched to a gene: 7. CDR1 is SGHNT, CDR2 YENEEA, per germline.

In nucleotides, the CDR3 is TGTGCTAGTGGTTTTCCCGGGACAGCGACTCTATCTAACTATGGCTACACCTTC. It is translated as CASGFPGTATLSNYGYTF. V gene TRBV12-5 combines with J gene TRBJ1-2; 7 nucleotides line up with TRBD1. Germline lookup yields CDR1 LGHNT and CDR2 FRNRAP. V dropped 3 bases and J dropped 0; count of bases not matched to a gene: 13. The CDR3 length is 18 residues.

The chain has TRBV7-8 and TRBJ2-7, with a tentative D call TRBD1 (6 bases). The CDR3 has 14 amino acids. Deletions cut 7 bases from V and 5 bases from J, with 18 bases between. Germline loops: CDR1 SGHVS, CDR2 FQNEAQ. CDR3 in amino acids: CASTRDRQPDEQYF. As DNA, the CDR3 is TGTGCCAGCACTAGAGACAGGCAACCCGACGAGCAGTACTTC.

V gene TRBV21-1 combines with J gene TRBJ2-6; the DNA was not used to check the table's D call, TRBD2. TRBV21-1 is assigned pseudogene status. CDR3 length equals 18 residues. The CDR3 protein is CASSPKAGKSSGANVLTF. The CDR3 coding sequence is TGTGCCAGCTCCCCGAAGGCGGGAAAGAGCTCTGGGGCCAACGTCCTGACTTTC.

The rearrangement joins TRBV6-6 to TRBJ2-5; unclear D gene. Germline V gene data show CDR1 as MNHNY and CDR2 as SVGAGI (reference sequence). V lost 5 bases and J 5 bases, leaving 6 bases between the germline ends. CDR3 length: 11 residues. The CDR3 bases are TGTGCCAGCAGTGGCTACGAGACCCAGTACTTC. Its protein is CASSGYETQYF.

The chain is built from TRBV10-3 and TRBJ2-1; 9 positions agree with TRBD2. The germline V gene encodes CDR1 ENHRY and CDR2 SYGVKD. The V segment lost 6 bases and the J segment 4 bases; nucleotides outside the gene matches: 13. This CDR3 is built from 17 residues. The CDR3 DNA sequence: TGTGCCATCAGGGAGGCTAGCGGGACCCGAGGGTACAATGAGCAGTTCTTC. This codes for CAIREASGTRGYNEQFF.

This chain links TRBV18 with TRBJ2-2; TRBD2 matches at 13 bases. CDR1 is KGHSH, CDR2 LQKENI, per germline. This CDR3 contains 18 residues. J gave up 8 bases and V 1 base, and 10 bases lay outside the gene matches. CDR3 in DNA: TGTGCCAGCTCACCACTACCCGGGACTAGCGGGAATCAGGGGGAGCTGTTTTTT. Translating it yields CASSPLPGTSGNQGELFF.

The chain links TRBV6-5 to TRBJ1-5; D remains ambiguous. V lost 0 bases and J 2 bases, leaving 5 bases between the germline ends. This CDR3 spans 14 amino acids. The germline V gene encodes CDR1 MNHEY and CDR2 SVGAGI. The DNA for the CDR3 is TGTGCCAGCAGTTACTCCAACCGCAATCAGCCCCAGCATTTT. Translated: CASSYSNRNQPQHF.

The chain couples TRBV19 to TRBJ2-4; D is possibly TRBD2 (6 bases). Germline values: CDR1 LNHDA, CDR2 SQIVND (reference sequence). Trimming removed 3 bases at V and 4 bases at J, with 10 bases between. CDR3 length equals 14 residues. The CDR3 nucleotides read TGTGCCAGTAGTATTGGGGACTGGAAAAACATTCAGTACTTC. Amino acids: CASSIGDWKNIQYF.

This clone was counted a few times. DNA of the CDR3: TGTGCCAGCAGCATGACCAAAGCTAGCACAGATACGCAGTATTTT. This translates into CASSMTKASTDTQYF. The V call is TRBV11-1, the J call TRBJ2-3; D gene ambiguous. The CDR3 covers 15 residues. V was cut by 5 bases and J by 0 bases, with 12 bases left in between. The V gene's germline CDR1 is SGHAT and CDR2 FQDESV (reference sequence).